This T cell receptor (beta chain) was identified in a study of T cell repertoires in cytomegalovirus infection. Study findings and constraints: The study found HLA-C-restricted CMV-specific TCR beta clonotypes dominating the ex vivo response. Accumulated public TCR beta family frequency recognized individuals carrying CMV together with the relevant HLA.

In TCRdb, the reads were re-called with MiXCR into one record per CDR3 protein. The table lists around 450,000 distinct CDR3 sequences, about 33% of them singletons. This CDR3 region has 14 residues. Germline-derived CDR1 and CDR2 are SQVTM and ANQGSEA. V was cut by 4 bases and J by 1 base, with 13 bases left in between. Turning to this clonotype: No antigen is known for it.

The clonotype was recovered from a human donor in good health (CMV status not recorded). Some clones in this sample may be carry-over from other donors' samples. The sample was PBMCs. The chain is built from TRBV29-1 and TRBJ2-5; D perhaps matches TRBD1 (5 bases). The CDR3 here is CSVGRQMLQETQYF. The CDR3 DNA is TGCAGCGTTGGCCGACAGATGCTCCAAGAGACCCAGTACTTC.